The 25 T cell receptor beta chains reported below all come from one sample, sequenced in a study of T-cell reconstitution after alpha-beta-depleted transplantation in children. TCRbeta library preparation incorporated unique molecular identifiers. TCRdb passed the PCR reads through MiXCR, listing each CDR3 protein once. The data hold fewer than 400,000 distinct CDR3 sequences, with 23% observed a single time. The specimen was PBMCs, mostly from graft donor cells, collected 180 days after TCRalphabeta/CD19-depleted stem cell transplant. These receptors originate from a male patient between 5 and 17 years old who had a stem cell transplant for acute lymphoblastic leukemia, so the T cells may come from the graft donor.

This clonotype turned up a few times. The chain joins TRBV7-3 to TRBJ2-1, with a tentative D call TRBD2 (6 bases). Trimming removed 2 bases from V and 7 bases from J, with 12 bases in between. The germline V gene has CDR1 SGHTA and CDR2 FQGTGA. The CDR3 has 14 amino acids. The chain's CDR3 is CASSLAGRANEQFF. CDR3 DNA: TGTGCCAGCAGCTTAGCGGGAAGGGCGAATGAGCAGTTCTTC.

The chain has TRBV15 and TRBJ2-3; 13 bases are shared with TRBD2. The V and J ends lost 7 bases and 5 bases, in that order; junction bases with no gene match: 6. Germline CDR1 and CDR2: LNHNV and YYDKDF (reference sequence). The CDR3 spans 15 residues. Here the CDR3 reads CATKRLAGGGDTQYF. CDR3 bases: TGTGCCACCAAGCGACTAGCGGGAGGCGGAGATACGCAGTATTTT.

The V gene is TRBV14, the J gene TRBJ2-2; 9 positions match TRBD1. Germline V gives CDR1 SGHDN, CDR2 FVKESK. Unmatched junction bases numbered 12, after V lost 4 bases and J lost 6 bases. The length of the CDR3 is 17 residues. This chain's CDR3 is CASSPVRRTGEAGELFF. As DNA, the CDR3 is TGTGCCAGCAGCCCCGTCCGGCGGACAGGGGAAGCCGGGGAGCTGTTTTTT.

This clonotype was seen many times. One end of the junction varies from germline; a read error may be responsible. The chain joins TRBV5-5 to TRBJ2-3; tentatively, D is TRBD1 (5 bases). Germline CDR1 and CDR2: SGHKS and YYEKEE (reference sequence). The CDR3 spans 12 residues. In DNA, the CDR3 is TGTGCCAGCAGCTTGGATGACCCAGGGCAGTGTTTT. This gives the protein CASSLDDPGQCF.

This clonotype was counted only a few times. The CDR3 loop reads CASSSFKRQGITEAFF. Written as DNA, the CDR3 is TGCGCCAGCAGCTCATTCAAGAGGCAGGGGATCACTGAAGCTTTCTTT. The chain has TRBV5-1 and TRBJ1-1; TRBD1 is a possible D gene (6 bases). Between the trimmed V and J ends, which lost 3 bases and 4 bases, there was a span of 19 bases. The CDR3 covers 16 residues. CDR1 SGHRS and CDR2 YFSETQ come from the germline V gene.

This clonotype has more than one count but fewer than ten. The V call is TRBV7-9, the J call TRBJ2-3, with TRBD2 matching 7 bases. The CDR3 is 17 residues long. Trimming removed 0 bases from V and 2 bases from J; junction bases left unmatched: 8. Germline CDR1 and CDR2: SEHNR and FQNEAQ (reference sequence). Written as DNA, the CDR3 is TGTGCCAGCAGCTTAGCCAAGACTAGCAGGAACACAGATACGCAGTATTTT. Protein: CASSLAKTSRNTDTQYF.

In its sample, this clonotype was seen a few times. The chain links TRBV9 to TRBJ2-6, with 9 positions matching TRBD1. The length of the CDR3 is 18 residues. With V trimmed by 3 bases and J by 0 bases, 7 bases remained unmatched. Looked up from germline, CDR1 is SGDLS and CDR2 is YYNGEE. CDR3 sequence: CASSARDRAFSGANVLTF. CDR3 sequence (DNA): TGTGCCAGCAGCGCCCGGGACAGGGCCTTCTCTGGGGCCAACGTCCTGACTTTC.

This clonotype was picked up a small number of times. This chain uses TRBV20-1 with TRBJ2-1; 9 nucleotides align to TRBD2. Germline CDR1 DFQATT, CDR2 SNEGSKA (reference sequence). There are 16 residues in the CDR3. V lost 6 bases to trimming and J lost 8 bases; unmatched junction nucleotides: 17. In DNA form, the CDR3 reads TGCAGTGCGCCCAGGATAGCGGGAGCCTTAAGCCATGAGCAGTTCTTC. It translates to CSAPRIAGALSHEQFF.

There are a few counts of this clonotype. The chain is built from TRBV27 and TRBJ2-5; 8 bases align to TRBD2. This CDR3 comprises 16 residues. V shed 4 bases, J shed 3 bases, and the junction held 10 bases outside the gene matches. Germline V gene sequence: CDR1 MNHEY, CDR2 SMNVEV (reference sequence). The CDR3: CASSYDSVSGKETQYF. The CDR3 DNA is TGTGCCAGCAGTTATGACTCCGTTAGCGGGAAAGAGACCCAGTACTTC.

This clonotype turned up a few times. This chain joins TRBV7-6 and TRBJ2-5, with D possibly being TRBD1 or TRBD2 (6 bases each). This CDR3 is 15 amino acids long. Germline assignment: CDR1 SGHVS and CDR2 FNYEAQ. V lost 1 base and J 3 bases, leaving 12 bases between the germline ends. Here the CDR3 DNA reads TGTGCCAGCAGCTTAGAAGAGGGGGGCAAAGAGACCCAGTACTTC. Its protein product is CASSLEEGGKETQYF.

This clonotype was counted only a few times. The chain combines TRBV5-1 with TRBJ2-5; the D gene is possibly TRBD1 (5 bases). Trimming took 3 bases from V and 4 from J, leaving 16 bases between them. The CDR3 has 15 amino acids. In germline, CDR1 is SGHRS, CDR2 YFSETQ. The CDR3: CASSYSQGIRETQYF. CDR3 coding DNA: TGCGCCAGCAGCTACAGCCAGGGAATTCGAGAGACCCAGTACTTC. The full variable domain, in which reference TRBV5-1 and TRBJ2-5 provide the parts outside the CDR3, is KAGVTQTPRYLIKTRGQQVTLSCSPISGHRSVSWYQQTPGQGLQFLFEYFSETQRNKGNFPGRFSGRQFSNSRSEMNVSTLELGDSALYLCASSYSQGIRETQYFGPGTRLLVL.

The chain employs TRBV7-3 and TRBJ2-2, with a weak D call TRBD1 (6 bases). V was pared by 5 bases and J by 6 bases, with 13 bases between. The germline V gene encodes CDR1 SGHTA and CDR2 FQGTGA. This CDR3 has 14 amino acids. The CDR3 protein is CASSTVGASGELFF. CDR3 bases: TGTGCCAGCAGCACGGTGGGGGCCTCCGGGGAGCTGTTTTTT.

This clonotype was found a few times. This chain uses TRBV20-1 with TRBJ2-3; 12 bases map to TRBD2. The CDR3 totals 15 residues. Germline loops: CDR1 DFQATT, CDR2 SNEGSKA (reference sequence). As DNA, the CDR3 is TGCAGCGGATGGGGGACTAGCGGGAGCACAGATACGCAGTATTTT. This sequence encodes CSGWGTSGSTDTQYF.

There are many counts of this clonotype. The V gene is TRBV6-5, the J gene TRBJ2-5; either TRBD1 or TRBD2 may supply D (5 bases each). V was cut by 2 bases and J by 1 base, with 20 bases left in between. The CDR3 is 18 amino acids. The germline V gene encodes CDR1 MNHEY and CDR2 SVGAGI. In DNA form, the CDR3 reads TGTGCCAGCAGTTACACAAACCTGGGACGGCCCGTCCAAGAGACCCAGTACTTC. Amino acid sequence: CASSYTNLGRPVQETQYF.

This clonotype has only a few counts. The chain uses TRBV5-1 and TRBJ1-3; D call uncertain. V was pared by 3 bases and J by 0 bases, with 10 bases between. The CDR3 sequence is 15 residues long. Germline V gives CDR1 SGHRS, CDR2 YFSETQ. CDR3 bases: TGCGCCAGCAGCTCGGACCGTAGCTCTGGAAACACCATATATTTT. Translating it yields CASSSDRSSGNTIYF.

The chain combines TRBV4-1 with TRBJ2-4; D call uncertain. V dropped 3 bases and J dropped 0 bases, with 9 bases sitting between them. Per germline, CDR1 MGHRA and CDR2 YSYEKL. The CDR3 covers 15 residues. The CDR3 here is CASSQDREAKNIQYF. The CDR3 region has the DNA TGCGCCAGCAGCCAGGATAGGGAAGCCAAAAACATTCAGTACTTC.

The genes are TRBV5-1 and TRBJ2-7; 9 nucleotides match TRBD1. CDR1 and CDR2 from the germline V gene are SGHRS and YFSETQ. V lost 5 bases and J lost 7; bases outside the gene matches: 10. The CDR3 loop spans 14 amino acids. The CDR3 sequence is CASSQGTGLTEQYF. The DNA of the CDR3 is TGCGCCAGCAGTCAAGGGACAGGGCTGACTGAGCAGTACTTC.

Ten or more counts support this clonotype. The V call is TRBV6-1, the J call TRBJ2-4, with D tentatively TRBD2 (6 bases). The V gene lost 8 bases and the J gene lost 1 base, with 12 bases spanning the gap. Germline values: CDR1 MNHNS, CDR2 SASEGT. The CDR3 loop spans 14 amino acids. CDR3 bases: TGTGCCAGCGGGATAGGAGGGGCCAAAAACATTCAGTACTTC. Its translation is CASGIGGAKNIQYF.

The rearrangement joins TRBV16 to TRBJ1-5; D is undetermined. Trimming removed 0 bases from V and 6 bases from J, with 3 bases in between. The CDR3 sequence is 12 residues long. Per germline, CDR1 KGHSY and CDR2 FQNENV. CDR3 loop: CASSQSIQPQHF. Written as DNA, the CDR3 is TGTGCCAGCAGCCAATCCATTCAGCCCCAGCATTTT.

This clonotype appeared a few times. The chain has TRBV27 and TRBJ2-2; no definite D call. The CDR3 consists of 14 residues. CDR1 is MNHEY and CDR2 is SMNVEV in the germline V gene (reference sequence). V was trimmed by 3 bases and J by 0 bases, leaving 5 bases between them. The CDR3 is CASSLWANTGELFF. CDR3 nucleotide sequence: TGTGCCAGCAGTTTGTGGGCGAACACCGGGGAGCTGTTTTTT.

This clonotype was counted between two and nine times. CDR3 loop: CASSGGTYSTDTQYF. DNA of the CDR3: TGTGCCAGCAGCGGAGGGACCTATAGCACAGATACGCAGTATTTT. The chain uses TRBV11-3 and TRBJ2-3; tentatively, D is TRBD2 (6 bases). Germline assignment: CDR1 SGHNT and CDR2 YENEEA. Deletions cut 5 bases from V and 0 bases from J, with 12 bases between. CDR3 size: 15 residues.

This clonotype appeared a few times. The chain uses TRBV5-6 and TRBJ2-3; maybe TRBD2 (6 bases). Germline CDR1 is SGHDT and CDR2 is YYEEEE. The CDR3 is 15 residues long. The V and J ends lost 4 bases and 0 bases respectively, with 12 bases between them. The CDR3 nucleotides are TGTGCCAGCAGCAGTAGCGGAACTAGCACAGATACGCAGTATTTT. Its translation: CASSSSGTSTDTQYF.

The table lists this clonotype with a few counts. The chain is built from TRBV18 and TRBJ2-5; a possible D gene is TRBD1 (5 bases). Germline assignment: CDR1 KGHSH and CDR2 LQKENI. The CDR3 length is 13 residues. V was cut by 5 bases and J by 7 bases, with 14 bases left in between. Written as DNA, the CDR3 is TGTGCCAGCTCAGCCTTAGGGGATACGACCCAGTACTTC. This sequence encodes CASSALGDTTQYF.

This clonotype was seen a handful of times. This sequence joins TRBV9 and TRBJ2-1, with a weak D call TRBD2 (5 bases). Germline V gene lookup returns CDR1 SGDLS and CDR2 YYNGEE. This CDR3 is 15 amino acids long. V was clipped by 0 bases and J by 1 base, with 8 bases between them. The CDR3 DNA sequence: TGTGCCAGCAGCGTAGGAGGGAAATCCTACAATGAGCAGTTCTTC. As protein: CASSVGGKSYNEQFF.

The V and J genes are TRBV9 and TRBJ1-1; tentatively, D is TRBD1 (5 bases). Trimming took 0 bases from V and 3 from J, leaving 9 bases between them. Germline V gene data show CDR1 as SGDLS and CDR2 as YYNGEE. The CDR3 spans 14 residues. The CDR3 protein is CASSVAGRDTEAFF. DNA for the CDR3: TGTGCCAGCAGCGTAGCGGGACGGGACACTGAAGCTTTCTTT.